The 9 T cell receptor beta chains reported below all come from one sample, sequenced in a study of T cell repertoires in cytomegalovirus infection. A single record per CDR3 protein comes from TCRdb applying MiXCR to the reads. The table lists about 490,000 distinct CDR3 sequences, approximately 15% of them singletons, with 24% in the top ten. Input material: CD8+ T cells from PBMCs. These receptors all come from a human donor in good health (CMV status not recorded). Some clones in this sample may be carry-over from other donors' samples.

The chain joins TRBV5-1 to TRBJ1-4; D unclear. The CDR3 length is 15 residues. Looked up from germline, CDR1 is SGHRS and CDR2 is YFSETQ. The V end lost 1 base, the J end lost 7 bases, and 14 bases lay between the germline ends. CDR3 region: CASSLSWQGSEKLFF. DNA of the CDR3: TGCGCCAGCAGCTTGAGCTGGCAAGGGTCTGAAAAACTGTTTTTT.

V is TRBV19 and J is TRBJ2-7; 7 nucleotides align to TRBD1. The CDR3 length is 14 residues. V lost 4 bases to trimming and J lost 4 bases; unmatched junction nucleotides: 7. Per germline, CDR1 LNHDA and CDR2 SQIVND (reference sequence). DNA for the CDR3: TGTGCCAGTAGTAGAACCGGGACAGCGTACGAGCAGTACTTC. Residues: CASSRTGTAYEQYF.

The CDR3 bases are TGTGCCTGGACCCCCGGGGTAAACACCGGGGAGCTGTTTTTT. It translates to CAWTPGVNTGELFF. The chain is built from TRBV30 and TRBJ2-2; D is possibly TRBD2 (5 bases). Germline V gives CDR1 GTSNPN, CDR2 SVGIG (reference sequence). CDR3 length: 14 residues. Trimming left V 4 bases short and J 2 bases short, with 11 bases between.

This clonotype was detected only a few times. The CDR3 DNA is TGTGCCAGCACCCGCGGCCTGAGCTCCTATAATTCACCCCTCCACTTT. Its translation: CASTRGLSSYNSPLHF. This chain connects TRBV28 to TRBJ1-6; no clear D. The V end was cut by 7 bases, the J end by 0 bases, with 13 bases between. This CDR3 is 16 amino acids long. Per germline, CDR1 MDHEN and CDR2 SYDVKM.

At least ten counts were recorded for this clonotype. The chain carries TRBV5-6 and TRBJ2-5; possibly TRBD1 for D (5 bases). There are 13 residues in the CDR3. Germline CDR1 SGHDT, CDR2 YYEEEE. The germline V and J ends were trimmed by 4 bases and 9 bases, with 16 bases remaining between them. CDR3 sequence: CASSPGHPLPQYF. CDR3 sequence (DNA): TGTGCCAGCAGCCCCGGACACCCACTTCCCCAGTACTTC.

This clonotype was recorded many times. The chain carries TRBV7-2 and TRBJ2-3; D possibly corresponds to TRBD1 (5 bases). Germline V gene data show CDR1 as SGHTA and CDR2 as FQGNSA. V lost 3 bases to trimming and J lost 4 bases, with 14 bases between them. The CDR3 runs to 15 residues. DNA for the CDR3: TGTGCCAGCAGCTTCCGCCAGGGATCCCCAGATACGCAGTATTTT. This encodes CASSFRQGSPDTQYF.

The genes are TRBV20-1 and TRBJ2-1; 14 bases fit TRBD2. With V trimmed by 6 bases and J by 3 bases, 4 bases remained unmatched. The germline gives CDR1 DFQATT, CDR2 SNEGSKA (reference sequence). This CDR3 is built from 15 residues. CDR3 coding DNA: TGCAGTGCCGGGACTAGCGGGGGAAACTACAATGAGCAGTTCTTC. It codes for CSAGTSGGNYNEQFF.

The chain has TRBV7-6 and TRBJ1-6; no clear D. This CDR3 comprises 17 residues. The germline V gene has CDR1 SGHVS and CDR2 FNYEAQ. The V end was cut by 2 bases, the J end by 6 bases, with 17 bases between. The CDR3 coding sequence is TGTGCCAGCAGCTTAAACTCGTCACAGAAGGGTAATTCACCCCTCCACTTT. Translation gives CASSLNSSQKGNSPLHF.

This clonotype was seen many times. The chain employs TRBV12-5 and TRBJ1-6; D is ambiguous. The germline V gene has CDR1 LGHNT and CDR2 FRNRAP. Trimming removed 4 bases from V and 5 bases from J, with 15 bases in between. The CDR3 loop spans 16 amino acids. The CDR3 reads CASGWSETTDNSPLHF. CDR3 coding DNA: TGTGCTAGTGGTTGGTCGGAGACCACGGATAATTCACCCCTCCACTTT.